Listed below are T cell receptor beta chains from one sample, sequenced in a study of low-dose radiotherapy and immunotherapy resistance in tumors. TCRdb redid the calling of the reads with MiXCR, one entry per CDR3 protein. The sample includes tens of thousands of distinct CDR3 sequences, roughly 10% seen only once; the top ten take 5.5% to 7.5%. The starting material was PBMCs, obtained before treatment. The receptors were gathered from a female donor with ovarian cancer. Each CDR3 is given with its conserved first and last residue. Fields, in order: clone size, V gene, J gene, D gene, CDR3 DNA, CDR3 protein. The D gene is left open where the match is weak. Only some rows state a clone size, as once, few, many or a class for expanded clones.

>many|TRBV12-3/TRBV12-4|TRBJ2-1|NA
TGTGCCAGCAGTCTCCAGGGGAATGAGCAGTTCTTC
CASSLQGNEQFF
>many|TRBV5-1|TRBJ1-1|NA
TGCGCCAGCAGCTTAGACGGCGGGAACACTGAAGCTTTCTTT
CASSLDGGNTEAFF
>many|TRBV5-4|TRBJ1-1|NA
TGTGCCAGCAGCCTGGGTCCATTCGGGTACTTAAACACTGAAGCTTTCTTT
CASSLGPFGYLNTEAFF
>many|TRBV20-1|TRBJ2-6|NA
TGCAGTGCTACACCGGCCTCTGGGGCCAACGTCCTGACTTTC
CSATPASGANVLTF
>many|TRBV30|TRBJ2-1|NA
TGTGCCTGCCGAAATCCCAGGTTTGGGGGGAATGAGCAGTTCTTC
CACRNPRFGGNEQFF
>many|TRBV25-1|TRBJ1-1|NA
TGTGCCAGCAGTGAGCAGGGGTACACTGAAGCTTTCTTT
CASSEQGYTEAFF
>many|TRBV10-1|TRBJ2-3|TRBD2
TGCGCCAGCAGCCCCGGGGGAGCGGGGGCCTATACGCAGTATTTT
CASSPGGAGAYTQYF
>many|TRBV20-1|TRBJ2-7|NA
TGCAGTGCTAAACCCCGTGGACAGCAGACCTACGAGCAGTACTTC
CSAKPRGQQTYEQYF
>many|TRBV21-1|TRBJ2-7|NA
TGTGCCAGCAGCAACGGTTGGCCTTTACCATCCTACGAGCAGTACTTC
CASSNGWPLPSYEQYF
>many|TRBV2|TRBJ2-6|NA
TGTGCCAGCAGTGAAGTGGGGCTGGGGTTCAGCTCTGGGGCCAACGTCCTGACTTTC
CASSEVGLGFSSGANVLTF
>many|TRBV4-1|TRBJ1-1|NA
TGCGCCAGCAACCAGCCAGTCGGGGTCTCGTCTGAAGCTTTCTTT
CASNQPVGVSSEAFF
>many|TRBV18|TRBJ1-1|NA
TGTGCCAGCTCACCACAACAGGGGAACACTGAAGCTTTCTTT
CASSPQQGNTEAFF
>many|TRBV2|TRBJ2-7|NA
TGTGCCAGCATTTCCGGCTGGTCCTACGAGCAGTACTTC
CASISGWSYEQYF
>many|TRBV2|TRBJ2-1|TRBD2
TGTGCCAGCAGTGACCCTAGCGGTAGCTCCTACAATGAGCAGTTCTTC
CASSDPSGSSYNEQFF
>many|TRBV12-3/TRBV12-4|TRBJ1-2|NA
TGTGCCAGCAGTTCGACTTGGGGAGGGAACTATGGCTACACCTTC
CASSSTWGGNYGYTF
>many|TRBV5-1|TRBJ1-2|TRBD1
TGCGCCAGCAGCACGGACAGGGGGCTGGATGGCTACACCTTC
CASSTDRGLDGYTF
>many|TRBV28|TRBJ1-1|NA
TGTGCCAGCAGTTTCTCTACAAGGCGGGTGAACACTGAAGCTTTCTTT
CASSFSTRRVNTEAFF
>many|TRBV19|TRBJ1-6|NA
TGTGCCAGTAGTATCGAGGTAGTATCACCCCTCCACTTT
CASSIEVVSPLHF
>many|TRBV27|TRBJ2-7|NA
TGTGCCAGCCAGCGCCAGGGGCTATCCTACGAGCAGTACTTC
CASQRQGLSYEQYF
>many|TRBV9|TRBJ2-5|TRBD2
TGTGCCAGCAGCGTAAGATGGACTAGCGGGGGCCAAGAGACCCAGTACTTC
CASSVRWTSGGQETQYF
>many|TRBV7-6|TRBJ2-1|NA
TGTGCCAGCAGCTTAGGGGTTAGCGGAAATGAGCAGTTCTTC
CASSLGVSGNEQFF
>many|TRBV20-1|TRBJ2-7|NA
TGCAGTGCTAGAGATAGACAGAGAGCCTACGAGCAGTACTTC
CSARDRQRAYEQYF
>many|TRBV29-1|TRBJ2-7|NA
TGCAGCGGAATGGGGGTTTACGAGCAGTACTTC
CSGMGVYEQYF
>many|TRBV5-1|TRBJ2-4|NA
TGCGCCAGCAGCTTGGAACAGGGAACCAAAAACATTCAGTACTTC
CASSLEQGTKNIQYF
>many|TRBV5-1|TRBJ1-6|NA
TGTGCCAGCAGCTACGACGGGAGGAATTCACCCCTCCACTTT
CASSYDGRNSPLHF
>few|TRBV20-1|TRBJ1-4|NA
TGCAGTGCCAGTCGATCGGAAGAACTGTTTTTT
CSASRSEELFF
>many|TRBV7-6|TRBJ2-5|TRBD1
TGTGCCAGCAGCGCCTACAGGGGGCCACAAGAGACCCAGTACTTC
CASSAYRGPQETQYF
>many|TRBV12-3/TRBV12-4|TRBJ2-1|NA
TGTGCCAGCAGTTTCTCGAATAGCAGGGGTTACAATGAGCAGTTCTTC
CASSFSNSRGYNEQFF
>many|TRBV6-6|TRBJ2-1|TRBD2
TGTGCCAGCAGAGACGGGGGGGCCTACAATGAGCAGTTCTTC
CASRDGGAYNEQFF
>few|TRBV7-6|TRBJ2-3|NA
TGTGCCAGCAGCCCCAGTCCGGGTAGAGATACGCAGTATTTT
CASSPSPGRDTQYF
>many|TRBV10-3|TRBJ2-3|TRBD2
TGTGCCATCAGTGACCCTAGCGGATCGCGAGATACGCAGTATTTT
CAISDPSGSRDTQYF
>NA|TRBV5-1|TRBJ2-7|TRBD1
TGCGCCAGCAGCTATACAGGGGGCTTGGGATACGAGCAGTACTTC
CASSYTGGLGYEQYF
>many|TRBV4-1|TRBJ2-2|NA
TGCGCCAGCAGCCAAGCTTACGGCAGCCAGGCGCCCACCGGGGAGCTGTTTTTT
CASSQAYGSQAPTGELFF
>many|TRBV12-3/TRBV12-4|TRBJ2-7|TRBD2
TGTGCCAGCAGGCCCCAAGCGGGGGGGCAGAACGAGCAGTACTTC
CASRPQAGGQNEQYF
>many|TRBV10-3|TRBJ2-1|NA
TGTGCCATCAGTGAACTGGACAATGAGCAGTTCTTC
CAISELDNEQFF
>many|TRBV19|TRBJ1-5|NA
TGTGCCAGTAGTCCTTTTTCCGGGGCTGTTTTGACCCAGCATTTT
CASSPFSGAVLTQHF
>many|TRBV18|TRBJ1-2|NA
TGTGCCAGCTCCGAGGAGGGAAACTATGGCTACACCTTC
CASSEEGNYGYTF
>many|TRBV20-1|TRBJ1-3|TRBD1
TGCAGTGCTAGAGGGGGGACAGTCATCTCTGGAAACACCATATATTTT
CSARGGTVISGNTIYF
>many|TRBV3-1|TRBJ1-6|NA
TGTGCCAGCAGCCAAGATCGTGGCTCACCCCTCCACTTT
CASSQDRGSPLHF
>many|TRBV6-2/TRBV6-3|TRBJ1-2|NA
TGTGCCAGCACCCGACCCGACGTGAACTATGGCTACACCTTC
CASTRPDVNYGYTF